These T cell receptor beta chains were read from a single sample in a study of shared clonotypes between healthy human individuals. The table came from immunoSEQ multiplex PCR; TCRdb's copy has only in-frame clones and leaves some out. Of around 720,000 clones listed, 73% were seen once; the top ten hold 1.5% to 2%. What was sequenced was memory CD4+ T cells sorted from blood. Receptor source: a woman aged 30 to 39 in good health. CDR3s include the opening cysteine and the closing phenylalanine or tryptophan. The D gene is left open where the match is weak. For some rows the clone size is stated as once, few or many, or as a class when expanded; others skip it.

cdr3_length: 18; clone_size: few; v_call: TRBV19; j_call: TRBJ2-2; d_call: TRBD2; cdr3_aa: CASSTPGLAGANTGELFF; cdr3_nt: TGTGCCAGTAGTACCCCCGGACTAGCGGGGGCAAACACCGGGGAGCTGTTTTTT
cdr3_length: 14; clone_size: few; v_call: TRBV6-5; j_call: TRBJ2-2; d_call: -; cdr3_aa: CASSATANTGELFF; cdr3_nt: TGTGCCAGCAGTGCTACAGCGAACACCGGGGAGCTGTTTTTT
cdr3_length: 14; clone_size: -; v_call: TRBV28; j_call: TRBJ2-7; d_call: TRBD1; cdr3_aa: CASAQQGASDEQYF; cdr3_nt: TGTGCCAGCGCCCAACAGGGGGCGTCGGACGAGCAGTACTTC
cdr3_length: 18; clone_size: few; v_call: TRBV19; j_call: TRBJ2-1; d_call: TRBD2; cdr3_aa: CASSIGLAGVRVGNEQFF; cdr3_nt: TGTGCCAGTAGTATCGGTCTAGCGGGAGTCCGGGTCGGCAATGAGCAGTTCTTC
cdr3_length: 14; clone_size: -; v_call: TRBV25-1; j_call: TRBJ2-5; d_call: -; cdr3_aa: CASSSLGEQETQYF; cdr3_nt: TGTGCCAGCAGTTCTTTGGGAGAGCAAGAGACCCAGTACTTC
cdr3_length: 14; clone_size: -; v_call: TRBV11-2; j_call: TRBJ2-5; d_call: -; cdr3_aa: CASSFQGFGETQYF; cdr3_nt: TGTGCCAGCAGCTTCCAGGGTTTCGGGGAGACCCAGTACTTC
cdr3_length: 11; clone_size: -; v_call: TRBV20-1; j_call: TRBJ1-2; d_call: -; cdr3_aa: CSVKEVYGYTF; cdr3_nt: TGCAGTGTGAAGGAGGTCTATGGCTACACCTTC
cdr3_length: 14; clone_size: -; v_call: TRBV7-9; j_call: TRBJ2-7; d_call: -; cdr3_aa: CASSTGLVVGEQYF; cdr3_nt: TGTGCCAGCAGCACGGGGCTAGTGGTTGGCGAGCAGTACTTC
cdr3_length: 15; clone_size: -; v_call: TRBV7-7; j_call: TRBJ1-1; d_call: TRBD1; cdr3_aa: CASSWTGGLNTEAFF; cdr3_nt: TGTGCCAGCAGTTGGACAGGGGGGTTGAACACTGAAGCTTTCTTT
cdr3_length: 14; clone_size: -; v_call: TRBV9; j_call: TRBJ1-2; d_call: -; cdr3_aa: CASSVEFGNYGYTF; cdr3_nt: TGTGCCAGCAGCGTAGAGTTTGGTAACTATGGCTACACCTTC
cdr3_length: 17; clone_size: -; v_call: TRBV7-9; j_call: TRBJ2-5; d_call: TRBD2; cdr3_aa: CASSRQRGEGTRGTQYF; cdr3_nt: TGTGCCAGCAGCCGGCAGCGGGGGGAGGGGACCAGAGGGACCCAGTACTTC
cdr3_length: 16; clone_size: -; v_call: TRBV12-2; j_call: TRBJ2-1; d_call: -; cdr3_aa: CASRAESAGGSDEQFF; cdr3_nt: TGTGCAAGTCGCGCCGAATCGGCGGGAGGGTCGGATGAGCAGTTCTTC
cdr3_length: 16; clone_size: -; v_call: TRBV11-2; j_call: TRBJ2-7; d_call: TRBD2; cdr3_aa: CASSHGGTSGTHEQYF; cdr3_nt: TGTGCCAGCAGCCACGGGGGGACTAGCGGGACCCACGAGCAGTACTTC
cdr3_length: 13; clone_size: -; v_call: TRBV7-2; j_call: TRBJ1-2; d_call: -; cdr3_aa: CASSLPPNYGYTF; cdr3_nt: TGTGCCAGCAGCTTACCTCCAAACTATGGCTACACCTTC
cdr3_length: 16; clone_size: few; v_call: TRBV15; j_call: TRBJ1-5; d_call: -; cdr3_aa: CATSRDWGGRNQPQHF; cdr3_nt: TGTGCCACCAGCAGAGATTGGGGGGGTCGCAATCAGCCCCAGCATTTT
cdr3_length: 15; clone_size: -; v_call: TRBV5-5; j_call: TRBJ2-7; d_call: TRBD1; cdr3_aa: CASSANPDRAYEQYF; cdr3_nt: TGTGCCAGCAGCGCGAACCCGGACAGGGCCTACGAGCAGTACTTC
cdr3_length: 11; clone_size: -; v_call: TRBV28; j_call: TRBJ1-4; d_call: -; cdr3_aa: CAAALREKLFF; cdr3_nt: TGTGCCGCAGCACTAAGGGAAAAACTGTTTTTT
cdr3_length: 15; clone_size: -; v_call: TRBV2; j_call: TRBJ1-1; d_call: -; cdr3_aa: CASRPLDSFVTEAFF; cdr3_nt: TGTGCCAGCAGACCTCTGGACAGTTTTGTCACTGAAGCTTTCTTT
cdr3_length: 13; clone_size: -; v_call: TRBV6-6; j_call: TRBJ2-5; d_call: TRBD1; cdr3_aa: CASRQGAEETQYF; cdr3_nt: TGTGCCAGCAGACAGGGGGCAGAAGAGACCCAGTACTTC
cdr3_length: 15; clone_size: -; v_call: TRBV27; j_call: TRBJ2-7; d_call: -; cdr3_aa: CASSLKGGPLYEQYF; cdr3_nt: TGTGCCAGCAGTCTCAAGGGGGGTCCCCTCTACGAGCAGTACTTC
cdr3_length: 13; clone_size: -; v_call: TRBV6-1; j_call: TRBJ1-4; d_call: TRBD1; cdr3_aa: CASTGQANEKLFF; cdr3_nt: TGTGCCAGCACGGGACAGGCCAATGAAAAACTGTTTTTT
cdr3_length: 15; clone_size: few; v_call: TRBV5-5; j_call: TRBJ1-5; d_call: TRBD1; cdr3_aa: CASSFRQGAVQPQHF; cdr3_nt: TGTGCCAGCAGCTTCAGACAGGGGGCGGTTCAGCCCCAGCATTTT
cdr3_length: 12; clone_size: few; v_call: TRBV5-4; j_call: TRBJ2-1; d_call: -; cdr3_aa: CASGYSYNEQFF; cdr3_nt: TGTGCCAGTGGTTACTCCTACAATGAGCAGTTCTTC